This entry features one T cell receptor (beta chain) sequence. Generated by immunoSEQ multiplex PCR, the TCRdb table keeps only in-frame clones and is missing some. The sample holds roughly 58,000 clones; roughly two thirds are singletons and the top ten take approximately 50%. Germline V CDR1 and CDR2: LNHNV, YYDKDF (reference sequence). J was trimmed by 5 bases and V by 3 bases; bases with no gene match: 6. The CDR3 consists of 15 residues. Adults between roughly 18 and 100 years of age took part from fewer than 30 US areas. Participant reports of clinical history set cohort assignment. This entry is derived from a study of blood T cell repertoires in COVID-19. Study summary: In each case, the material was cDNA or gDNA derived from T cells, B-cell-depleted T cells, or PBMCs.

Specimen: PBMCs or T cells enriched from blood (not recorded which). The TCR originated in a woman aged 55 to 70 who had been exposed to COVID-19. The chain is built from TRBV15 and TRBJ2-7, with 11 positions matching TRBD1. The CDR3 sequence is CATSSGGQGVNEQYF. CDR3 nucleotide sequence: TGTGCCACCAGCAGCGGGGGACAGGGGGTTAACGAGCAGTACTTC.